This T cell receptor (beta chain) was identified during a study of cytomegalovirus exposure and HLA in healthy donors. 60 Vbeta and 13 Jbeta primers were used in PCR. Clones were read by immunoSEQ multiplex PCR, and TCRdb kept only the in-frame ones, dropping some. Counted here are roughly 70,000 clones, roughly four fifths occurring once; the ten biggest clones make up 5.5% to 7%. Sequenced material: PBMCs. This receptor was identified in a man in his forties or fifties in good health and CMV-seronegative.

The CDR3 DNA reads as TGTGCCACCAACGAACAGGGGGCAGGGGAAAAACTGTTTTTT. This gives the protein CATNEQGAGEKLFF. The chain has TRBV2 and TRBJ1-4, with TRBD1 matching over 9 bases. V dropped 10 bases and J dropped 8; count of bases not matched to a gene: 11. CDR1 and CDR2 from the germline V gene are SNHLY and FYNNEI. CDR3 length: 14 residues.